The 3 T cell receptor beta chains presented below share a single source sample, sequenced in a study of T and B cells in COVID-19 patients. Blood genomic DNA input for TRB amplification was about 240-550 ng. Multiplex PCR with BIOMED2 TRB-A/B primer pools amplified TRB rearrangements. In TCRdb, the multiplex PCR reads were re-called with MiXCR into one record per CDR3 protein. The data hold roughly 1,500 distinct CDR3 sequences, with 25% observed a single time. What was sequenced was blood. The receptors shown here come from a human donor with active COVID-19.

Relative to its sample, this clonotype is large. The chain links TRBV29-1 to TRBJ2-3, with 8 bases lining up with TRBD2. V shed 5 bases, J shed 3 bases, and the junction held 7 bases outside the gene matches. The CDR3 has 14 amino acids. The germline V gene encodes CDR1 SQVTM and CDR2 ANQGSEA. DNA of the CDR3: TGCAGCGTTTCACAGGGCGGGAGGACAGATACGCAGTATTTT. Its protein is CSVSQGGRTDTQYF.

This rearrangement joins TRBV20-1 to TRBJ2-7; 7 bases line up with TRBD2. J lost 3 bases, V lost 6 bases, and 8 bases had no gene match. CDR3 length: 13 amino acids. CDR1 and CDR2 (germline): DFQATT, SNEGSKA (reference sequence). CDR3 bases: TGCAGTGCGTACAACGGGGGGAACTACGAGCAGTACTTC. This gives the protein CSAYNGGNYEQYF.

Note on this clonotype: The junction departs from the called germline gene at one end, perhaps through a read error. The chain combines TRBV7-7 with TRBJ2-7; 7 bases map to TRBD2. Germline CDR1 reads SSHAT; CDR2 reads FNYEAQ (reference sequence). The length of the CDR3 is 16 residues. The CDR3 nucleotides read TGTGCTAGCAGCCGAACGGCGGGGGTCCCTTCCTACGAGCAGTACTTC. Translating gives CASSRTAGVPSYEQYF.